These 15 T cell receptor beta chains originate from one sample sequenced in a study of beta chain features in type 1 diabetes. Every isolated RNA sample was fully reverse transcribed, so sequencing captured expressed TCRB transcripts. Clones were read by immunoSEQ multiplex PCR, and TCRdb kept only the in-frame ones, dropping some. The data contain some 180,000 clones, more than 10% of them singletons. Sample: central memory CD4+ T cells from blood. The receptors stem from a woman aged 18-35 years in good health.

The V call is TRBV6-5, the J call TRBJ2-7; 9 bases map to TRBD1. The J segment lost 2 bases and the V segment lost 0 bases, leaving 2 bases of the junction unmatched. The CDR3 totals 15 residues. Looked up from germline, CDR1 is MNHEY and CDR2 is SVGAGI. In DNA form, the CDR3 reads TGTGCCAGCAGTTACTCGGGGACAGGGCCCTACGAGCAGTACTTC. It codes for CASSYSGTGPYEQYF.

The chain links TRBV19 to TRBJ1-3, with a possible D match to TRBD1 (6 bases). The ends were cut back, 5 bases at V and 0 bases at J, with 17 bases in the middle. The CDR3 is 17 residues long. Germline CDR1 LNHDA, CDR2 SQIVND (reference sequence). The CDR3 DNA is TGTGCCAGTAGTCCTCGGACAGCGGTACGCTCTGGAAACACCATATATTTT. Encoded protein: CASSPRTAVRSGNTIYF.

This clone was seen a few times. The chain links TRBV6-6 to TRBJ2-3; 8 bases align to TRBD1. The CDR3 sequence is 14 residues long. Unmatched junction bases numbered 7, after V lost 6 bases and J lost 5 bases. Germline CDR1 reads MNHNY; CDR2 reads SVGAGI (reference sequence). The CDR3 DNA reads as TGTGCCAGCAGCCTGACAGGGGTTGGAGATACGCAGTATTTT. It translates to CASSLTGVGDTQYF.

The chain couples TRBV7-3 to TRBJ1-1; 9 bases are shared with TRBD1. CDR1 is SGHTA, CDR2 FQGTGA, per germline. V was clipped by 4 bases and J by 3 bases; unmatched bases: 6. The CDR3 has 15 residues. In nucleotides, the CDR3 is TGTGCCAGCAGCTCAAGACAGGGGGTAGACACTGAAGCTTTCTTT. Protein product: CASSSRQGVDTEAFF.

This clone has just a few counts. V is TRBV2 and J is TRBJ1-2, with D unclear. This CDR3 is 15 amino acids long. From germline, CDR1 is SNHLY and CDR2 FYNNEI. V shed 0 bases and J shed 7 bases, with 15 bases lying between them. CDR3 in DNA: TGTGCCAGCAGTGAAGCTTTAAGGAGTTCGGGTGGCTACACCTTC. Amino acids: CASSEALRSSGGYTF.

In its sample, this clone was seen many times. The chain combines TRBV5-4 with TRBJ2-7; maybe TRBD1 (5 bases). Trimming took off 5 bases at V and 6 bases at J, with 12 bases between the two ends. CDR1 and CDR2 (germline): SGHNT, YYREEE (reference sequence). The CDR3 is 12 amino acids. CDR3 DNA sequence: TGTGCCAGCAGTTCAGGGTTTTCCGAGCAGTACTTC. It yields the protein CASSSGFSEQYF.

J is TRBJ2-1 and V is TRBV25-1; the match to TRBD2 covers 8 bases. Losses at the gene ends were 5 bases for V and 0 bases for J; bases not matched to a gene: 9. The germline V gene encodes CDR1 MGHDK and CDR2 SYGVNS. The length of the CDR3 is 17 residues. CDR3 bases: TGTGCCAGCAGTCACAGTGGTGCGGGAGGCTCCTACAATGAGCAGTTCTTC. Protein: CASSHSGAGGSYNEQFF.

The V gene is TRBV5-6, the J gene TRBJ2-7; TRBD2 might be the D (6 bases). This CDR3 is built from 12 residues. V shed 1 base and J shed 6 bases, with 8 bases lying between them. Germline CDR1 SGHDT, CDR2 YYEEEE. CDR3 coding DNA: TGTGCCAGCAGCTTGTTCGGGGGCGAGCAGTACTTC. Its translation: CASSLFGGEQYF.

The V and J genes are TRBV28 and TRBJ2-5; 8 bases fit TRBD1. CDR1 and CDR2 (germline): MDHEN, SYDVKM. J gave up 6 bases and V 4 bases, and 10 bases lay outside the gene matches. The CDR3 contains 15 residues. For the CDR3, the DNA is TGTGCCAGCAGTTCGCCCGGACAGGGTAGACAGACCCAGTACTTC. It encodes CASSSPGQGRQTQYF.

V and J are TRBV27 and TRBJ2-1; 9 nucleotides align to TRBD2. The CDR3 is 14 amino acids. J lost 10 bases, V lost 2 bases, and 6 bases had no gene match. CDR1 and CDR2 from the germline V gene are MNHEY and SMNVEV (reference sequence). The CDR3 protein is CASSLPAAGGEQFF. In DNA form, the CDR3 reads TGTGCCAGCAGTTTACCTGCAGCGGGAGGCGAGCAGTTCTTC.

The chain joins TRBV6-5 to TRBJ2-7, with D perhaps TRBD1 (6 bases). The CDR3 runs 15 residues. The V gene lost 2 bases and the J gene lost 0 bases, with 11 bases spanning the gap. CDR1 is MNHEY and CDR2 is SVGAGI in the germline V gene. This chain's CDR3 is CASSYQQGSSYEQYF. For the CDR3, the DNA is TGTGCCAGCAGTTACCAACAGGGATCCTCCTACGAGCAGTACTTC.

This rearrangement joins TRBV28 to TRBJ1-2; tentative D call: TRBD1 (5 bases). The CDR3 is 14 amino acids. Trimming shortened V by 10 bases and J by 0 bases, and 15 bases separated the two germline ends. Looked up from germline, CDR1 is MDHEN and CDR2 is SYDVKM. The CDR3 DNA reads as TGTGCCACGACCGGACACCTAACTAACTATGGCTACACCTTC. This encodes CATTGHLTNYGYTF.

In DNA, the CDR3 is TGTGCCAGCAGTCAAGACGGGTTTGGGTGGCCCCAGCATTTT. Protein sequence: CASSQDGFGWPQHF. The chain joins TRBV9 to TRBJ1-5; D unresolved. The CDR3 has 14 residues. Germline values: CDR1 SGDLS, CDR2 YYNGEE. Between the trimmed V and J ends, which lost 5 bases and 9 bases, there was a span of 18 bases.

The chain employs TRBV21-1 and TRBJ1-1. TRBV21-1 is annotated as a pseudogene. The CDR3 consists of 15 residues. CDR3: CASIPWSTRNTEAFF. In DNA form, the CDR3 reads TGTGCCAGCATCCCTTGGAGCACCAGGAACACTGAAGCTTTCTTT.

The chain has TRBV2 and TRBJ2-4, with 10 bases identical to TRBD1. The V gene end was trimmed by 6 bases and the J gene end by 4 bases; junction bases not matched to a gene: 6. The germline V gene has CDR1 SNHLY and CDR2 FYNNEI. This CDR3 has 15 residues. CDR3 protein: CASSEPGQGKNIQYF. In nucleotides, the CDR3 is TGTGCCAGCAGCGAACCGGGACAGGGGAAAAACATTCAGTACTTC. Full variable domain (rest looked up from reference TRBV2 and TRBJ2-4): EPEVTQTPSHQVTQMGQEVILRCVPISNHLYFYWYRQILGQKVEFLVSFYNNEISEKSEIFDDQFSVERPDGSNFTLKIRSTKLEDSAMYFCASSEPGQGKNIQYFGAGTRLSVL.